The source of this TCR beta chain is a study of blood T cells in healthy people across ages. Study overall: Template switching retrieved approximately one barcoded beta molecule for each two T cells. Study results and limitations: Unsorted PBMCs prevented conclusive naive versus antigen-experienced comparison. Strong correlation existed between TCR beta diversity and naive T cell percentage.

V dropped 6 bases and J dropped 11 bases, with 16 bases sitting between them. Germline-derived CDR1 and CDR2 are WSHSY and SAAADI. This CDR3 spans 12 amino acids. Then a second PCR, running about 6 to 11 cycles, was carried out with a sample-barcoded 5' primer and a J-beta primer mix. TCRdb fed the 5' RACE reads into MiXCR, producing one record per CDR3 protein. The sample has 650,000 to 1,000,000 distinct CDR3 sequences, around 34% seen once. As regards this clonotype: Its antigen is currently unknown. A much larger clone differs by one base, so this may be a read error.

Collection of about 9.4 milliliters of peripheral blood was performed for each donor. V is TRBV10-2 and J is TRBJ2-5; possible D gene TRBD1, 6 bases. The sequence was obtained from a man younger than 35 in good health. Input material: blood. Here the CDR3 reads CASSGTRGEQYF. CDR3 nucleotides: TGCGCCAGCAGCGGAACCAGGGGTGAGCAGTACTTC.